This T cell receptor beta chain was sequenced in a study of prognosis after radiotherapy for stage I lung cancer. Study-wide background: Patients received 3 to 5 SBRT fractions with a biologically effective dose of at least 100 Gy.

From genomic DNA, TCR beta CDR3 was amplified by two-round multiplex PCR. Primers specific to each TRBV and TRBJ gene were used in first-round PCR. TCRdb passed the multiplex PCR reads through MiXCR, listing each CDR3 protein once. The repertoire holds more than 25,000 distinct CDR3 sequences, approximately 30% seen once, with around a third in the top ten. Germline-derived CDR1 and CDR2 are SNHLY and FYNNEI. After removal of 0 bases from V and 8 bases from J, the junction contained 8 bases not matched to a gene. This CDR3 is 16 amino acids long. This clonotype was observed many times. The TCR originated in a donor older than 45 with non-small cell lung cancer. The chain carries TRBV2 and TRBJ2-3; 10 bases map to TRBD2. Sample: PBMCs, taken before or after stereotactic body radiation therapy (not recorded which). This CDR3 reads CASSEAVLAGAVTQYF. The CDR3 DNA is TGTGCCAGCAGTGAAGCGGTGCTAGCGGGAGCGGTTACGCAGTATTTT.